A single sample gave rise to the 18 T cell receptor beta chains below, sequenced in a study of CD8 T cells in ankylosing spondylitis. Each CDR3 protein gets one entry after TCRdb re-called the 5' RACE reads with MiXCR. The data contain a few hundred thousand distinct CDR3 sequences, about 10% of them singletons. The sequenced sample consisted of blood, either unsorted or a sorted T cell fraction (not recorded which). All receptors derive from a male donor with ankylosing spondylitis or in good health (not recorded which).

The sample holds many counts of this clonotype. The chain recombines TRBV7-3 with TRBJ2-2; D not resolved. Germline CDR1 is SGHTA and CDR2 is FQGTGA. CDR3 length: 14 amino acids. V gave up 1 base and J gave up 4 bases, with 7 bases separating them. The DNA for the CDR3 is TGTGCCAGCAGCTTAATGATTGGCACCGGGGAGCTGTTTTTT. It yields the protein CASSLMIGTGELFF.

Concerning this clonotype: This may be a read error: a much more frequent sequence differs by one nucleotide. In DNA, the CDR3 is TGCAGTACCTTTAGCGGGACAGACAATGAGCAGTTCTTC. This sequence encodes CSTFSGTDNEQFF. The gene calls are TRBV20-1 and TRBJ2-1; D is possibly TRBD2 (8 bases). This CDR3 is 13 amino acids long. Trimming cost V 8 bases and J 5 bases, with 16 bases left between them. Per the germline V gene, CDR1 is DFQATT and CDR2 is SNEGSKA (reference sequence).

This clonotype was seen a handful of times. This chain's CDR3 is CASSLGPNGAGAEAFF. Here the CDR3 DNA reads TGCGCCAGCAGCTTGGGACCCAATGGGGCAGGGGCAGAAGCTTTCTTT. This rearrangement joins TRBV5-1 to TRBJ1-1; D perhaps matches TRBD1 (6 bases). This CDR3 has 16 residues. V was pared by 0 bases and J by 8 bases, with 20 bases between. Germline assignment: CDR1 SGHRS and CDR2 YFSETQ.

This clonotype was picked up many times. V and J are TRBV5-1 and TRBJ2-1, with TRBD1 as a possible D gene (5 bases). Trimming pared 1 base from V and 0 bases from J, leaving 14 bases between. The CDR3 has 17 residues. Germline V gene sequence: CDR1 SGHRS, CDR2 YFSETQ. CDR3 residues: CASSLLQGSISYNEQFF. The CDR3 region has the DNA TGCGCCAGCAGCTTGCTTCAGGGTTCCATCTCCTACAATGAGCAGTTCTTC.

This clonotype has a count of ten or more. This rearrangement joins TRBV12-3 or TRBV12-4 to TRBJ1-5, with a weak D call TRBD1 (6 bases). The length of the CDR3 is 14 residues. V was trimmed by 6 bases and J by 5 bases, leaving 14 bases between them. CDR3: CASRSGRGDQPQHF. DNA of the CDR3: TGTGCCAGCAGGAGTGGCAGGGGTGATCAGCCCCAGCATTTT.

In its sample, this clonotype was seen many times. A junction end diverges from the germline sequence, so it may reflect a read error. The chain links TRBV7-6 to TRBJ2-7; possibly TRBD1 for D (6 bases). Germline lookup yields CDR1 SGHVS and CDR2 FNYEAQ. This CDR3 contains 9 residues. DNA for the CDR3: TGTGCCAGCAGCCGCAGCCAGGGGTTC. This encodes CASSRSQGF.

The rearrangement uses TRBV6-1 and TRBJ2-5; D is perhaps TRBD1 (5 bases). The CDR3 sequence is 13 residues long. Trimming took 5 bases from V and 0 from J, leaving 7 bases between them. Germline V gene lookup returns CDR1 MNHNS and CDR2 SASEGT. Here the CDR3 reads CASSWTHQETQYF. As DNA, the CDR3 is TGTGCCAGCAGTTGGACACACCAAGAGACCCAGTACTTC.

This clonotype has at least ten counts. The rearrangement uses TRBV25-1 and TRBJ1-4, with D possibly TRBD1 on 6 matching bases. Germline assignment: CDR1 MGHDK and CDR2 SYGVNS. V lost 4 bases, J lost 8 bases, and 17 bases lay in between. The CDR3 consists of 15 residues. Here the CDR3 DNA reads TGTGCCAGCAGTGCAACGACAGGTGATGGAGAAAAACTGTTTTTT. This codes for CASSATTGDGEKLFF.

This clonotype was found many times. The rearrangement links TRBV5-6 to TRBJ1-2; D remains unclear. V lost 0 bases to trimming and J lost 4 bases, with 4 bases between them. The germline V gene encodes CDR1 SGHDT and CDR2 YYEEEE. This CDR3 is built from 12 residues. This CDR3 is CASSLDIYGYTF. The CDR3 bases are TGTGCCAGCAGCTTGGATATCTATGGCTACACCTTC.

This clonotype was counted many times. The CDR3 DNA reads as TGTGCCATCAAGGGAGCGGGGGGACCAGATACGCAGTATTTT. It yields the protein CAIKGAGGPDTQYF. The V and J genes are TRBV10-3 and TRBJ2-3, with 9 bases identical to TRBD2. The germline V gene has CDR1 ENHRY and CDR2 SYGVKD. CDR3 length equals 14 residues. The junction had 6 bases not matched to a gene; V was cut back by 7 bases and J by 4 bases.

This clonotype was seen a few times. The chain is built from TRBV6-1 and TRBJ2-3; no clear D gene. CDR3 length equals 15 residues. The germline V and J ends were trimmed by 0 bases and 5 bases, with 12 bases remaining between them. Germline loops: CDR1 MNHNS, CDR2 SASEGT. CDR3 DNA sequence: TGTGCCAGCAGTGAAGCGCGCCGGGTTGAAGATACGCAGTATTTT. Translating gives CASSEARRVEDTQYF.

This clonotype was counted between two and nine times. V is TRBV3-1 and J is TRBJ2-3; TRBD1 aligns across 7 bases. V was clipped by 1 base and J by 4 bases; unmatched bases: 8. Germline-derived CDR1 and CDR2 are LGHDT and YNNKEL (reference sequence). There are 16 residues in the CDR3. The CDR3 loop reads CASSQVPGGRPDTQYF. For the CDR3, the DNA is TGTGCCAGCAGCCAAGTTCCAGGGGGAAGGCCAGATACGCAGTATTTT.

This clonotype was seen more than once but under ten times. The CDR3 DNA reads TGTGCCAGCAGCGCCATGAGTGGGGCAGAGACCCAGTACTTC. Its protein product is CASSAMSGAETQYF. V usage is TRBV9 and J usage is TRBJ2-5, with D possibly TRBD1 on 5 matching bases. Trimming removed 3 bases at V and 4 bases at J, with 13 bases between. Germline CDR1 and CDR2: SGDLS and YYNGEE. CDR3 length equals 14 residues.

In its sample, this clonotype was seen many times. Germline is not matched at one junction end, which may reflect a read error. This chain uses TRBV20-1 with TRBJ2-7, with 12 bases identical to TRBD2. CDR3 length equals 16 residues. The V gene's germline CDR1 is DFQATT and CDR2 SNEGSKA (reference sequence). In DNA form, the CDR3 reads TGCAGTGCTAGGACCCCCGGACTAGCGGGATCCTCCGAGCAGTACTTC. It translates to CSARTPGLAGSSEQYF.

The chain uses TRBV12-3 or TRBV12-4 and TRBJ1-4; D gene ambiguous. Trimming took off 5 bases at V and 7 bases at J, with 14 bases between the two ends. The CDR3 contains 14 residues. In nucleotides, the CDR3 is TGTGCCAGCAGTCATCTCGTTGACCCTGAAAAACTGTTTTTT. Protein sequence: CASSHLVDPEKLFF.

This clonotype came up many times. The genes are TRBV27 and TRBJ2-5; D gene unclear. CDR3 length equals 13 residues. Trimming removed 3 bases at V and 3 bases at J, with 8 bases between. Germline V gives CDR1 MNHEY, CDR2 SMNVEV (reference sequence). The CDR3 loop is CASSFMAEETQYF. The CDR3 region has the DNA TGTGCCAGCAGTTTCATGGCAGAAGAGACCCAGTACTTC.

This clonotype has a count of ten or more. V is TRBV20-1 and J is TRBJ2-7, with TRBD2 matching over 11 bases. The junction had 4 bases not matched to a gene; V was cut back by 0 bases and J by 6 bases. This CDR3 is built from 14 residues. Germline CDR1 DFQATT, CDR2 SNEGSKA (reference sequence). The CDR3 loop reads CSAREPSGRSEQYF. In DNA form, the CDR3 reads TGCAGTGCTAGAGAGCCTAGCGGGAGGTCCGAGCAGTACTTC.

The table lists this clonotype with a few counts. The CDR3 loop is CASSSGQADEKLFF. CDR3 bases: TGTGCCAGCAGCTCTGGACAGGCCGATGAAAAACTGTTTTTT. This rearrangement joins TRBV11-2 to TRBJ1-4; 7 bases match TRBD1. CDR3 length: 14 amino acids. V lost 4 bases to trimming and J lost 6 bases; unmatched junction nucleotides: 5. Germline V CDR1 and CDR2: SGHAT, FQNNGV. Complete variable domain (other parts from reference TRBV11-2 and TRBJ1-4): EAGVAQSPRYKIIEKRQSVAFWCNPISGHATLYWYQQILGQGPKLLIQFQNNGVVDDSQLPKDRFSAERLKGVDSTLKIQPAKLEDSAVYLCASSSGQADEKLFFGSGTQLSVL.